This T cell receptor beta chain was observed in a study of cytomegalovirus exposure and HLA in healthy donors. Study context: Some 80 million unique TCRs from HLA-typed donors were held in an early data release.

Germline CDR1 SGHTA, CDR2 FQGNSA. The CDR3 is made up of 14 amino acids. After removal of 3 bases from V and 3 bases from J, the junction contained 4 bases not matched to a gene. Primers for the PCR totalled 60 Vbeta and 13 Jbeta. The table came from immunoSEQ multiplex PCR; TCRdb's copy has only in-frame clones and leaves some out. The sample yields around 120,000 clones, about four fifths seen once. J is TRBJ2-5 and V is TRBV7-2; TRBD1 matches at 7 bases. Sequenced sample: PBMCs. This TCR derives from a female donor in good health and CMV-seropositive. CDR3 amino acids: CASSLGQNKETQYF. The CDR3 DNA sequence: TGTGCCAGCAGCTTGGGACAGAATAAAGAGACCCAGTACTTC.